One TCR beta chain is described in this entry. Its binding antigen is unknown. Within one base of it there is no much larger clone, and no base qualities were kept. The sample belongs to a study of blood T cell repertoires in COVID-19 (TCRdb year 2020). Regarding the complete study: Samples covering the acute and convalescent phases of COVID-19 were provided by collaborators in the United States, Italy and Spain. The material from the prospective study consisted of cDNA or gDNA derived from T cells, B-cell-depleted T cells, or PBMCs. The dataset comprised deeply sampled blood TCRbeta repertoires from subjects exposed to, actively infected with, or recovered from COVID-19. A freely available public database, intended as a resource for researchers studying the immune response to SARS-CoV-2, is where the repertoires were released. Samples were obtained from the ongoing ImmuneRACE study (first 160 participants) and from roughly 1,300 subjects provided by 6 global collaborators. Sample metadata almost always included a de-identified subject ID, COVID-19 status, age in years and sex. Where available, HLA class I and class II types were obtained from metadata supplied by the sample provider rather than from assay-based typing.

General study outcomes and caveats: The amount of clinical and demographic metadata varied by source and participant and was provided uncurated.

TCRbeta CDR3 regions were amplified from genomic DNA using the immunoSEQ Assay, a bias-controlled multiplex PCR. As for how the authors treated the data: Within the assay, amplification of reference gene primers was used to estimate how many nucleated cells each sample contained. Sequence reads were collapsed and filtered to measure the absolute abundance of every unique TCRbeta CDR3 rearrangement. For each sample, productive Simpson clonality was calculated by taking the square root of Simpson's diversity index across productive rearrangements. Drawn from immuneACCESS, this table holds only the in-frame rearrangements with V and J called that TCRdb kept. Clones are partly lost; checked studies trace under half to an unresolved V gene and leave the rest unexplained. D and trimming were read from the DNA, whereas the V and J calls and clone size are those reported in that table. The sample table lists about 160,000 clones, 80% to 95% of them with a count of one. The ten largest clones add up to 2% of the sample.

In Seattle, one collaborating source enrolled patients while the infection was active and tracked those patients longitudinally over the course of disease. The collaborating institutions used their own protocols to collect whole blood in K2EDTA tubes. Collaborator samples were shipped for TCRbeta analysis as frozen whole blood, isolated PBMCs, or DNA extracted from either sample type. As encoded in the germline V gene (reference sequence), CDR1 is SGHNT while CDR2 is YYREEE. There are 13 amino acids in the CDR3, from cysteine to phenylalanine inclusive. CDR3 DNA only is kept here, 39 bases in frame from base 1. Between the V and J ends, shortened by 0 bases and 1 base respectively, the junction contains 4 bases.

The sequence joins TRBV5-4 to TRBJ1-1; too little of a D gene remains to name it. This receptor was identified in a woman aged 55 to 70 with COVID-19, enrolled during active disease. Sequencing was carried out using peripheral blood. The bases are TGTGCCAGCAGCTTGGCCCAGAACACTGAAGCTTTCTTT. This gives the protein CASSLAQNTEAFF.